This T cell receptor beta chain derives from a study of cytomegalovirus exposure and HLA in healthy donors. Overall study: The same platform as the 666 first-cohort repertoires was used for the 100 to 150 validation repertoires, a later analysis reported.

Note on this clone: The antigen is unknown.

The repertoire was sequenced with immunoSEQ multiplex PCR; TCRdb's copy has only in-frame clones and lacks some. Here the sample spans 150,000 to 200,000 clones, 84% being singletons. General study results and limits: Overall, about 160 TCR beta chains were annotated as cytomegalovirus-associated.

Sequenced: PBMCs. The TCR comes from a man younger than 30 in good health and CMV-seropositive.

CDR3 sequence (DNA): TGTGCCAGCAGTTACTCGACAGAGCTCTCTGGCTACACCTTC. Translating it yields CASSYSTELSGYTF. The V and J genes are TRBV6-5 and TRBJ1-2, with D perhaps TRBD1 (5 bases). Germline CDR1 MNHEY, CDR2 SVGAGI. The CDR3 spans 14 residues. Trimming took off 0 bases at V and 7 bases at J, with 12 bases between the two ends.